Shown below are 26 T cell receptor beta chains from a single sample sequenced in a study of OX40 agonist ivuxolimab in advanced cancers. Generated by immunoSEQ multiplex PCR, the TCRdb table keeps only in-frame clones and is missing some. This table has about 73,000 clones, approximately 86% appearing once. The sequencing used CD4+ or CD8+ T cells sorted from blood, collected in a trial of the OX40 agonist ivuxolimab. The receptors were gathered from an adult with an advanced solid tumor such as melanoma, head and neck, liver or kidney cancer.

The gene calls are TRBV27 and TRBJ1-2; perhaps TRBD1 as D (6 bases). This CDR3 region has 17 residues. From germline, CDR1 is MNHEY and CDR2 SMNVEV (reference sequence). V lost 3 bases to trimming and J lost 2 bases, with 19 bases between them. The DNA for the CDR3 is TGTGCCAGCAGTTTTAGACAGGACTTTATGCTAAACTATGGCTACACCTTC. Its translation: CASSFRQDFMLNYGYTF.

The J gene is TRBJ2-1, the V gene TRBV13; D call uncertain. CDR3 length: 13 residues. Trimming stripped 2 bases from V and 6 bases from J, with 8 bases between. Germline V gene lookup returns CDR1 PRHDT and CDR2 FYEKMQ (reference sequence). For the CDR3, the DNA is TGTGCCAGCAGCTTATCAGTGGTCAATGAGCAGTTCTTC. It yields the protein CASSLSVVNEQFF.

The CDR3 bases are TGTGCCAGCAGTCCCCCGCCCCTCTCCTACGAGCAGTACTTC. This translates into CASSPPPLSYEQYF. This chain joins TRBV2 and TRBJ2-7, with no clear D. Between the trimmed V and J ends, which lost 5 bases and 0 bases, there was a span of 11 bases. From germline, CDR1 is SNHLY and CDR2 FYNNEI. This CDR3 is built from 14 residues.

A single count supports this clone. The rearrangement links TRBV5-6 to TRBJ2-2; D may be TRBD1 or TRBD2 (5 bases each). The CDR3 length is 16 residues. Germline V gene data show CDR1 as SGHDT and CDR2 as YYEEEE. V was cut by 4 bases and J by 6 bases, with 19 bases left in between. The CDR3: CASSPALGRGAGELFF. The CDR3 DNA follows: TGTGCCAGCAGCCCGGCCCTGGGGAGAGGGGCCGGGGAGCTGTTTTTT. Together with reference TRBV5-6 and TRBJ2-2, the CDR3 gives the full variable domain: DAGVTQSPTHLIKTRGQQVTLRCSPKSGHDTVSWYQQALGQGPQFIFQYYEEEERQRGNFPDRFSGHQFPNYSSELNVNALLLGDSALYLCASSPALGRGAGELFFGEGSRLTVL.

The chain joins TRBV6-5 to TRBJ1-1, with 8 bases that match TRBD1. Trimming cost V 7 bases and J 8 bases; bases outside gene matches: 3. The V gene's germline CDR1 is MNHEY and CDR2 SVGAGI. The CDR3 spans 11 residues. The CDR3: CASNRDREAFF. The CDR3 nucleotides read TGTGCCAGCAACCGGGACAGGGAAGCTTTCTTT.

Here the CDR3 reads CATSQGRTDTQYF. CDR3 DNA: TGTGCCACCTCACAGGGGAGGACAGATACGCAGTATTTT. The chain employs TRBV19 and TRBJ2-3; perhaps TRBD1 as D (7 bases). Trimming left V 10 bases short and J 3 bases short, with 14 bases between. Germline CDR1 LNHDA, CDR2 SQIVND (reference sequence). This CDR3 has 13 amino acids.

J is TRBJ2-3 and V is TRBV28; TRBD2 matches at 7 bases. CDR1 and CDR2 from the germline V gene are MDHEN and SYDVKM. Unmatched junction bases numbered 7, after V lost 1 base and J lost 3 bases. This CDR3 has 16 residues. The CDR3 loop is CASSLFAGAGTDTQYF. The CDR3 region has the DNA TGTGCCAGCAGTTTATTCGCGGGAGCCGGTACAGATACGCAGTATTTT.

This rearrangement joins TRBV5-1 to TRBJ2-2; D gene ambiguous. V dropped 0 bases and J dropped 1 base, with 7 bases sitting between them. Germline V CDR1 and CDR2: SGHRS, YFSETQ. The CDR3 sequence is 15 residues long. This CDR3 reads CASSLVGKNTGELFF. CDR3 nucleotide sequence: TGCGCCAGCAGCTTGGTGGGCAAGAACACCGGGGAGCTGTTTTTT.

The J gene is TRBJ2-1, the V gene TRBV6-6, with D hard to call. With 5 bases removed from V and 3 bases from J, the gap between germline ends came to 14 bases. The germline V gene encodes CDR1 MNHNY and CDR2 SVGAGI (reference sequence). This CDR3 region has 15 residues. The CDR3 sequence is CASSDGQVFYNEQFF. CDR3 nucleotides: TGTGCCAGCAGTGACGGCCAGGTTTTCTACAATGAGCAGTTCTTC.

The chain employs TRBV18 and TRBJ2-1; D remains ambiguous. CDR1 is KGHSH and CDR2 is LQKENI in the germline V gene. The V end was cut by 2 bases, the J end by 9 bases, with 5 bases between. This CDR3 has 11 residues. In DNA, the CDR3 is TGTGCCAGCTCACCAGTCGGTGAGCAGTTCTTC. Protein sequence: CASSPVGEQFF.

This clone was seen just once. The genes are TRBV10-1 and TRBJ2-2; perhaps TRBD2 as D (6 bases). The CDR3 covers 16 residues. Between the trimmed V and J ends, which lost 9 bases and 0 bases, there was a span of 17 bases. Germline assignment: CDR1 WNHNN and CDR2 SYGVQD (reference sequence). The CDR3 sequence is CARGLAMRPNTGELFF. The CDR3 DNA sequence: TGCGCCAGGGGACTCGCGATGCGGCCGAACACCGGGGAGCTGTTTTTT.

J is TRBJ2-2 and V is TRBV7-6, with TRBD2 identical over 8 bases. V lost 5 bases and J lost 6; bases outside the gene matches: 14. Germline CDR1 SGHVS, CDR2 FNYEAQ. The CDR3 covers 17 residues. The CDR3 loop reads CASSPGRLASTSGELFF. For the CDR3, the DNA is TGTGCCAGCAGCCCGGGAAGACTAGCGAGTACCTCCGGGGAGCTGTTTTTT. The full variable domain, completed using reference TRBV7-6 and TRBJ2-2, is GAGVSQSPRYKVTKRGQDVALRCDPISGHVSLYWYRQALGQGPEFLTYFNYEAQQDKSGLPNDRFSAERPEGSISTLTIQRTEQRDSAMYRCASSPGRLASTSGELFFGEGSRLTVL.

In DNA, the CDR3 is TGTGCCAGCAGTCGCCCCTCCTCAGGACCCTACGAGCAGTACTTC. It codes for CASSRPSSGPYEQYF. This chain uses TRBV6-5 with TRBJ2-7, with unresolved D. The length of the CDR3 is 15 residues. Deletions cut 5 bases from V and 2 bases from J, with 16 bases between. Germline CDR1 and CDR2: MNHEY and SVGAGI.

The chain employs TRBV19 and TRBJ2-7; tentatively, D is TRBD2 (5 bases). Germline V gene data show CDR1 as LNHDA and CDR2 as SQIVND (reference sequence). Trimming took off 3 bases at V and 0 bases at J, with 9 bases between the two ends. The CDR3 covers 14 residues. CDR3 protein: CASSIARDSYEQYF. The CDR3 DNA sequence: TGTGCCAGTAGTATTGCCCGGGACTCCTACGAGCAGTACTTC. The entire variable domain, with the rest obtained from reference TRBV19 and TRBJ2-7, is as follows: DGGITQSPKYLFRKEGQNVTLSCEQNLNHDAMYWYRQDPGQGLRLIYYSQIVNDFQKGDIAEGYSVSREKKESFPLTVTSAQKNPTAFYLCASSIARDSYEQYFGPGTRLTVT.

The V call is TRBV10-2, the J call TRBJ1-5, with D perhaps matching TRBD1 (6 bases). Looked up from germline, CDR1 is WSHSY and CDR2 is SAAADI. This CDR3 has 14 residues. Between the trimmed V and J ends, which lost 8 bases and 8 bases, there was a span of 19 bases. The CDR3: CASGGTRGEEPQHF. The CDR3 DNA reads as TGCGCCAGCGGGGGGACAAGGGGAGAGGAGCCCCAGCATTTT.

V gene TRBV18 combines with J gene TRBJ2-2; 11 bases agree with TRBD2. This CDR3 has 16 residues. J gave up 5 bases and V 0 bases, and 2 bases lay outside the gene matches. In germline, CDR1 is KGHSH, CDR2 LQKENI. In DNA form, the CDR3 reads TGTGCCAGCTCACCACCGGGACTAGCGGAAACCGGGGAGCTGTTTTTT. As protein: CASSPPGLAETGELFF.

J is TRBJ1-2 and V is TRBV5-1, with D possibly TRBD1 on 5 matching bases. The V and J ends lost 0 bases and 2 bases respectively, with 11 bases between them. Per germline, CDR1 SGHRS and CDR2 YFSETQ. The CDR3 runs to 15 residues. CDR3 bases: TGCGCCAGCAGCTTGGCGGACAACTCAAACTATGGCTACACCTTC. This codes for CASSLADNSNYGYTF.

This clone was observed many times. V is TRBV7-9 and J is TRBJ2-1, with TRBD2 matching over 11 bases. The V gene's germline CDR1 is SEHNR and CDR2 FQNEAQ (reference sequence). The CDR3 is 15 residues long. V shed 7 bases, J shed 6 bases, and the junction held 8 bases outside the gene matches. CDR3 amino acids: CASTSTSGTFNEQFF. CDR3 sequence (DNA): TGTGCCAGCACCTCGACTAGCGGGACGTTCAATGAGCAGTTCTTC.

The chain is built from TRBV7-9 and TRBJ2-3, with D unresolved. Trimming shortened V by 2 bases and J by 0 bases, and 12 bases separated the two germline ends. The CDR3 spans 16 residues. CDR1 and CDR2 (germline): SEHNR, FQNEAQ (reference sequence). In DNA, the CDR3 is TGTGCCAGCAGCTTATGGCGCCCTCCTAGCACAGATACGCAGTATTTT. Translation: CASSLWRPPSTDTQYF. The whole variable domain, remainder taken from reference TRBV7-9 and TRBJ2-3, is DTGVSQNPRHKITKRGQNVTFRCDPISEHNRLYWYRQTLGQGPEFLTYFQNEAQLEKSRLLSDRFSAERPKGSFSTLEIQRTEQGDSAMYLCASSLWRPPSTDTQYFGPGTRLTVL.

J is TRBJ2-6 and V is TRBV7-2; no reliable D call. The germline CDR1 and CDR2 sequences are SGHTA and FQGNSA. Trimming cost V 2 bases and J 2 bases, with 10 bases left between them. CDR3 length: 16 amino acids. CDR3 nucleotide sequence: TGTGCCAGCAGCTTAAATTGGGCAGCTGGGGCCAACGTCCTGACTTTC. This translates into CASSLNWAAGANVLTF.

The CDR3 bases are TGTGCCAGCAGCTTAGCTGGGGACGCCGGGGAGCTGTTTTTT. Its translation: CASSLAGDAGELFF. V and J are TRBV7-9 and TRBJ2-2; D may be TRBD1 or TRBD2 (5 bases each). CDR1 and CDR2 from the germline V gene are SEHNR and FQNEAQ (reference sequence). This CDR3 is built from 14 residues. V shed 0 bases and J shed 6 bases, with 8 bases lying between them.

V and J are TRBV7-9 and TRBJ1-1, with TRBD1 as a possible D gene (6 bases). Germline V gives CDR1 SEHNR, CDR2 FQNEAQ (reference sequence). This CDR3 has 15 amino acids. Trimming cost V 5 bases and J 3 bases, with 16 bases left between them. CDR3 nucleotide sequence: TGTGCCAGCAGCACTCAATTAACAGGGTACACTGAAGCTTTCTTT. Protein product: CASSTQLTGYTEAFF.

This clone was recorded only once. The V and J genes are TRBV7-3 and TRBJ2-3; D remains unclear. This CDR3 is built from 14 residues. Per the germline V gene, CDR1 is SGHTA and CDR2 is FQGTGA. With 2 bases removed from V and 2 bases from J, the gap between germline ends came to 8 bases. CDR3 DNA sequence: TGTGCCAGCAGCTTATCCCGGTTCACAGATACGCAGTATTTT. Its translation: CASSLSRFTDTQYF.

The V gene is TRBV9, the J gene TRBJ2-2; D might be TRBD2 (6 bases). The germline CDR1 and CDR2 sequences are SGDLS and YYNGEE. V lost 4 bases to trimming and J lost 2 bases, with 12 bases between them. The CDR3 consists of 15 residues. CDR3 sequence: CASSTRTTNTGELFF. The DNA of the CDR3 is TGTGCCAGCAGCACCCGGACTACCAACACCGGGGAGCTGTTTTTT.

The count of this clone is one. The V and J genes are TRBV19 and TRBJ1-4, with D uncertain. Trimming pared 3 bases from V and 8 bases from J, leaving 16 bases between. The CDR3 totals 15 residues. CDR1 LNHDA and CDR2 SQIVND come from the germline V gene (reference sequence). CDR3 sequence reads: CASSIGPGVGEKLFF. CDR3 sequence (DNA): TGTGCCAGTAGTATCGGCCCGGGAGTCGGAGAAAAACTGTTTTTT.

This rearrangement joins TRBV30 to TRBJ1-4; D perhaps matches TRBD1 (6 bases). This CDR3 has 18 residues. Germline V gene data show CDR1 as GTSNPN and CDR2 as SVGIG (reference sequence). Trimming took off 2 bases at V and 6 bases at J, with 25 bases between the two ends. CDR3: CAWSPYTSTGPIDEKLFF. The CDR3 nucleotides are TGTGCCTGGAGTCCCTATACCTCCACAGGGCCGATCGATGAAAAACTGTTTTTT.